Below are 25 T cell receptor beta chains sequenced from a single sample in a study of cytomegalovirus exposure and HLA in healthy donors. Profiling relied on immunoSEQ multiplex PCR, and the TCRdb table lists in-frame clones only, not all of them. The table includes just under 65,000 clones, approximately 95% detected once. Input material: PBMCs. These receptors were collected from a woman under 30 in good health and CMV-seropositive.

The chain combines TRBV6-5 with TRBJ1-3; perhaps TRBD1 as D (5 bases). Trimming shortened V by 8 bases and J by 1 base, and 6 bases separated the two germline ends. CDR1 is MNHEY and CDR2 is SVGAGI in the germline V gene. CDR3 length: 12 amino acids. The CDR3 reads CASGGSGNTIYF. The CDR3 nucleotides read TGTGCCAGCGGGGGGTCTGGAAACACCATATATTTT.

The chain joins TRBV19 to TRBJ1-4; D unresolved. Trimming took 3 bases from V and 0 from J, leaving 11 bases between them. Germline CDR1 and CDR2: LNHDA and SQIVND (reference sequence). There are 16 residues in the CDR3. For the CDR3, the DNA is TGTGCCAGTAGTATTGAGGCCCGATCAACTAATGAAAAACTGTTTTTT. Protein product: CASSIEARSTNEKLFF.

The chain has TRBV28 and TRBJ1-2, with D possibly matching TRBD1 (6 bases). With 3 bases removed from V and 4 bases from J, the gap between germline ends came to 18 bases. This CDR3 spans 16 amino acids. CDR1 is MDHEN and CDR2 is SYDVKM in the germline V gene. DNA of the CDR3: TGTGCCAGCAGTTTTGCCGGAGGACAGACGCTCTATGGCTACACCTTC. Its protein is CASSFAGGQTLYGYTF.

The chain recombines TRBV28 with TRBJ1-1, with a weak D call TRBD1 (6 bases). The germline V and J ends were trimmed by 3 bases and 0 bases, with 11 bases remaining between them. The V gene's germline CDR1 is MDHEN and CDR2 SYDVKM. The length of the CDR3 is 15 residues. The CDR3 bases are TGTGCCAGCAGTTTGGGGACAAGATTGAACACTGAAGCTTTCTTT. It is translated as CASSLGTRLNTEAFF.

The chain carries TRBV4-2 and TRBJ2-7; D possibly corresponds to TRBD2 (5 bases). Trimming left V 0 bases short and J 4 bases short, with 19 bases between. Germline CDR1 reads LGHNA; CDR2 reads YNFKEQ. The CDR3 sequence is 17 residues long. CDR3 in amino acids: CASSQEGRRPGGYEQYF. CDR3 DNA: TGTGCCAGCAGCCAAGAAGGTCGGCGGCCAGGAGGTTACGAGCAGTACTTC.

The chain carries TRBV15 and TRBJ1-5; maybe TRBD1 (6 bases). The CDR3 length is 15 residues. The germline V gene has CDR1 LNHNV and CDR2 YYDKDF (reference sequence). Trimming left V 1 base short and J 6 bases short, with 13 bases between. CDR3 bases: TGTGCCACCAGCAGAGCCCGGGGGGCTGCTCAGCCCCAGCATTTT. Translation: CATSRARGAAQPQHF.

The CDR3 loop reads CASSLGRGENTEAFF. CDR3 in DNA: TGTGCCAGCAGTTTAGGAAGGGGCGAGAACACTGAAGCTTTCTTT. V and J are TRBV28 and TRBJ1-1; a possible D gene is TRBD1 (5 bases). The CDR3 runs to 15 residues. V was clipped by 2 bases and J by 1 base, with 11 bases between them. CDR1 and CDR2 from the germline V gene are MDHEN and SYDVKM.

V gene TRBV6-5 combines with J gene TRBJ2-1; D might be TRBD2 (5 bases). The CDR3 sequence is 15 residues long. Germline V gene sequence: CDR1 MNHEY, CDR2 SVGAGI. The V and J ends lost 5 bases and 8 bases respectively, with 19 bases between them. CDR3 loop: CASSTWRVSTHEQFF. Here the CDR3 DNA reads TGTGCCAGCAGTACCTGGCGGGTTTCAACCCATGAGCAGTTCTTC.

The genes are TRBV7-2 and TRBJ2-5, with 7 nucleotides matching TRBD1. The J segment lost 2 bases and the V segment lost 5 bases, leaving 8 bases of the junction unmatched. Germline lookup yields CDR1 SGHTA and CDR2 FQGNSA. This CDR3 has 15 residues. CDR3 amino acids: CASSTRTGPQETQYF. CDR3 DNA sequence: TGTGCCAGCAGCACCCGGACAGGTCCACAAGAGACCCAGTACTTC.

The chain links TRBV18 to TRBJ1-2, with D hard to call. This CDR3 contains 12 residues. The germline CDR1 and CDR2 sequences are KGHSH and LQKENI. Trimming shortened V by 2 bases and J by 8 bases, and 9 bases separated the two germline ends. The chain's CDR3 is CASSPEGWGYTF. The CDR3 nucleotides read TGTGCCAGCTCACCAGAGGGATGGGGCTACACCTTC.

The CDR3 is CASSPDWSDEQYF. The DNA of the CDR3 is TGTGCCAGCAGCCCCGACTGGTCGGACGAGCAGTACTTC. This sequence joins TRBV6-1 and TRBJ2-7; D remains ambiguous. Per germline, CDR1 MNHNS and CDR2 SASEGT. CDR3 size: 13 residues. Between the trimmed V and J ends, which lost 6 bases and 5 bases, there was a span of 14 bases.

V gene TRBV7-8 combines with J gene TRBJ1-2; TRBD1 matches at 8 bases. The V gene's germline CDR1 is SGHVS and CDR2 FQNEAQ. The CDR3 has 15 residues. Losses at the gene ends were 5 bases for V and 1 base for J; bases not matched to a gene: 6. The CDR3, as DNA: TGTGCCAGCAGCCCCATCAGGGGGCTTAACTATGGCTACACCTTC. This sequence encodes CASSPIRGLNYGYTF.

The V gene is TRBV28, the J gene TRBJ1-6; TRBD1 matches at 7 bases. The V gene's germline CDR1 is MDHEN and CDR2 SYDVKM. This CDR3 spans 14 amino acids. Trimming cost V 3 bases and J 9 bases; bases outside gene matches: 5. CDR3 residues: CASSFGPGGSPLHF. The CDR3 nucleotides read TGTGCCAGCAGTTTCGGTCCAGGGGGTTCACCCCTCCACTTT.

V is TRBV7-9 and J is TRBJ1-4, with D possibly TRBD1 on 5 matching bases. The V gene's germline CDR1 is SEHNR and CDR2 FQNEAQ (reference sequence). The CDR3 sequence is 15 residues long. V was cut by 5 bases and J by 7 bases, with 17 bases left in between. In DNA form, the CDR3 reads TGTGCCAGCAGCCCTGAGCTAGGGGAAGGTGAAAAACTGTTTTTT. Residues: CASSPELGEGEKLFF.

This chain connects TRBV28 to TRBJ2-7; 11 bases are shared with TRBD2. This CDR3 spans 15 amino acids. V shed 3 bases and J 4 bases; nucleotides not matched to a gene: 5. The germline gives CDR1 MDHEN, CDR2 SYDVKM. The CDR3 region has the DNA TGTGCCAGCAGTTTTTCTAGCGGGGGGCCATACGAGCAGTACTTC. Encoded protein: CASSFSSGGPYEQYF.

The CDR3 sequence is CASSRRGGQYF. The CDR3 DNA is TGTGCCAGCAGCCGGAGAGGGGGGCAGTACTTC. The genes are TRBV7-9 and TRBJ2-7; D might be TRBD1 (6 bases). Germline CDR1 SEHNR, CDR2 FQNEAQ (reference sequence). The V end lost 5 bases, the J end lost 9 bases, and 11 bases lay between the germline ends. The CDR3 consists of 11 residues.

The chain is built from TRBV19 and TRBJ2-1; no firm D call. This CDR3 is 15 amino acids long. Per the germline V gene, CDR1 is LNHDA and CDR2 is SQIVND (reference sequence). The V end lost 4 bases, the J end lost 9 bases, and 19 bases lay between the germline ends. In DNA form, the CDR3 reads TGTGCCAGTAGTAACCCAGACGACTTGGAGAGTGAGCAGTTCTTC. Protein product: CASSNPDDLESEQFF.

V and J are TRBV19 and TRBJ2-4; D possibly corresponds to TRBD1 (5 bases). V was shortened by 10 bases and J by 5 bases, with 15 bases between the two germline ends. The CDR3 sequence is 13 residues long. The germline gives CDR1 LNHDA, CDR2 SQIVND (reference sequence). The CDR3 protein is CATIGQGENIQYF. In nucleotides, the CDR3 is TGTGCCACCATTGGGCAGGGCGAAAACATTCAGTACTTC.

The CDR3 sequence is CASSTPGGVEQFF. Written as DNA, the CDR3 is TGTGCCAGCAGCACACCCGGAGGGGTTGAGCAGTTCTTC. The gene calls are TRBV28 and TRBJ2-1; D might be TRBD2 (6 bases). The V gene's germline CDR1 is MDHEN and CDR2 SYDVKM. This CDR3 spans 13 amino acids. V was clipped by 6 bases and J by 9 bases, with 15 bases between them.

The rearrangement links TRBV5-1 to TRBJ2-2; 10 positions match TRBD2. J was trimmed by 4 bases and V by 2 bases; bases with no gene match: 2. From germline, CDR1 is SGHRS and CDR2 YFSETQ. The CDR3 has 15 amino acids. The CDR3 reads CASSFSGGATGELFF. CDR3 coding DNA: TGCGCCAGCAGCTTCAGCGGGGGGGCCACCGGGGAGCTGTTTTTT.

The rearrangement joins TRBV2 to TRBJ1-3; D call uncertain. The CDR3 sequence is 14 residues long. From germline, CDR1 is SNHLY and CDR2 FYNNEI. V was trimmed by 7 bases and J by 0 bases, leaving 10 bases between them. In nucleotides, the CDR3 is TGTGCCAGCATGAGGTCAGACTCTGGAAACACCATATATTTT. It yields the protein CASMRSDSGNTIYF.

V gene TRBV27 combines with J gene TRBJ1-5; TRBD1 aligns across 7 bases. Germline V gene data show CDR1 as MNHEY and CDR2 as SMNVEV (reference sequence). The CDR3 is 17 residues long. The ends lost 0 bases at V and 5 bases at J; junction bases unmatched: 10. CDR3 DNA sequence: TGTGCCAGCAGTTTATCCGACCCGGGACAGAGCGATCAGCCCCAGCATTTT. Protein product: CASSLSDPGQSDQPQHF.

V is TRBV4-3 and J is TRBJ2-7, with D unresolved. From germline, CDR1 is LGHNA and CDR2 YSLEER. Trimming took 0 bases from V and 2 from J, leaving 11 bases between them. The CDR3 consists of 15 residues. For the CDR3, the DNA is TGCGCCAGCAGCCAAGACTACCCGACTGCCTACGAGCAGTACTTC. It translates to CASSQDYPTAYEQYF.

The genes are TRBV29-1 and TRBJ1-2, with D maybe TRBD1 (6 bases). The CDR3 has 11 amino acids. Per germline, CDR1 SQVTM and CDR2 ANQGSEA. V was cut by 3 bases and J by 6 bases, with 8 bases left in between. In nucleotides, the CDR3 is TGCAGCGTTGACAGGGGCCATGGCTACACCTTC. Its protein is CSVDRGHGYTF.

The rearrangement uses TRBV9 and TRBJ1-1; 8 nucleotides agree with TRBD1. The germline V gene encodes CDR1 SGDLS and CDR2 YYNGEE. With 3 bases clipped from V and 6 bases from J, the junction kept 7 bases outside the gene matches. The CDR3 loop spans 14 amino acids. The CDR3 DNA reads as TGTGCCAGCAGCGGACTGGACAGGGCAGCTGAAGCTTTCTTT. Translation gives CASSGLDRAAEAFF.